This T cell receptor (beta chain) originates from a study of CD8 T cells in ankylosing spondylitis. General study results and limits: A TCR beta motif of roughly 8 highly homologous variants appeared characteristic of ankylosing spondylitis blood. Disease-linked clones were reportedly significantly enriched in matched ankylosing spondylitis synovial fluid.

The CDR3 loop spans 14 amino acids. The germline V gene has CDR1 DFQATT and CDR2 SNEGSKA (reference sequence). Unmatched junction bases numbered 1, after V lost 0 bases and J lost 6 bases. One entry per CDR3 protein results from TCRdb running MiXCR on the 5' RACE reads. The sample records about 450,000 distinct CDR3 sequences, 20% to 30% being singletons. This clonotype has more than one count but fewer than ten. Antigen unknown. The rearrangement links TRBV20-1 to TRBJ2-7, with TRBD2 matching over 14 bases. The sample consisted of blood, either unsorted or a sorted T cell fraction (not recorded which). The receptor comes from a male donor with ankylosing spondylitis. The CDR3 loop reads CSAREGLAGVEQYV. CDR3 in DNA: TGCAGTGCTAGAGAGGGACTAGCGGGAGTCGAGCAGTACGTC.